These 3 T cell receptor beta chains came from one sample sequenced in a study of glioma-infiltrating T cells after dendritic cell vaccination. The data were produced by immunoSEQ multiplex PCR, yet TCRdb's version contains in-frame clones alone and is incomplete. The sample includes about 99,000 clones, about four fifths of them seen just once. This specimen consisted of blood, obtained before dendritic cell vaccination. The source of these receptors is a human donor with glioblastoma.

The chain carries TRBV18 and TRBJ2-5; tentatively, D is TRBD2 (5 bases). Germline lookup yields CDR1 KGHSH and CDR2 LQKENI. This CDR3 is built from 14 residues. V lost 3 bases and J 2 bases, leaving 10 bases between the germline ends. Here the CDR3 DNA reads TGTGCCAGCTCACCGACCCGGGGTCAAGAGACCCAGTACTTC. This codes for CASSPTRGQETQYF.

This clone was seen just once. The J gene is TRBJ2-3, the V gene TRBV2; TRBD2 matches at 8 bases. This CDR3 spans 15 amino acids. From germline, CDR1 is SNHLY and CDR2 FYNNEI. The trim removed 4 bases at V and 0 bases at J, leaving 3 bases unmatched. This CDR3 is CASSVTGGSTDTQYF. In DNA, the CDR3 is TGTGCCAGCAGTGTAACGGGGGGGAGCACAGATACGCAGTATTTT.

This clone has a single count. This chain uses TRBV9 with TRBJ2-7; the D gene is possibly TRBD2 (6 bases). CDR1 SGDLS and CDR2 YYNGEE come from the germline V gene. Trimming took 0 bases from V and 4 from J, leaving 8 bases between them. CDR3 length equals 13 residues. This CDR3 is CASSVGGVYEQYF. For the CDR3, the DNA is TGTGCCAGCAGCGTAGGGGGGGTATACGAGCAGTACTTC. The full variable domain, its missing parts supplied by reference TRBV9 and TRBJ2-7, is DSGVTQTPKHLITATGQRVTLRCSPRSGDLSVYWYQQSLDQGLQFLIQYYNGEERAKGNILERFSAQQFPDLHSELNLSSLELGDSALYFCASSVGGVYEQYFGPGTRLTVT.